A selection of T cell receptor beta chains follows, all from one sample in a study of T cells expressing NK-cell markers. From its re-call of the 5' RACE reads, TCRdb lists each CDR3 protein once, without DNA. The sample includes 350,000 to 400,000 distinct CDR3 sequences. The sample was blood T cells: a sorted CD56 or NKG2C T cell subset, CD4+ or CD8+ T cells, or bulk PBMC T cells (not recorded which). The receptors were gathered from a woman aged 45-65 years in good health. Each CDR3 is given with its conserved first and last residue. The order of the fields is V gene, J gene, CDR3 protein.

v_call: TRBV24-1; j_call: TRBJ2-1; cdr3_aa: CATSDFLGFELFF
v_call: TRBV30; j_call: TRBJ1-1; cdr3_aa: CAWNTGGRGDTEAFF
v_call: TRBV29-1; j_call: TRBJ2-7; cdr3_aa: CSVFTGSGRYSEQYF
v_call: TRBV20-1; j_call: TRBJ2-3; cdr3_aa: CSAYLPLTGWDTQYF
v_call: TRBV25-1; j_call: TRBJ1-6; cdr3_aa: CASRGSQSSYNSPLHF
v_call: TRBV6-1; j_call: TRBJ2-4; cdr3_aa: CASSLTSGLNIQYF
v_call: TRBV3-1; j_call: TRBJ2-5; cdr3_aa: CASSRNMETQYF
v_call: TRBV28; j_call: TRBJ2-3; cdr3_aa: CASSFSGATDTQYF
v_call: TRBV7-2; j_call: TRBJ2-1; cdr3_aa: CASRGGTRLTSWQFF
v_call: TRBV29-1; j_call: TRBJ2-1; cdr3_aa: CSVEYLAGPLNNEQFF
v_call: TRBV11-2; j_call: TRBJ1-3; cdr3_aa: CASSVSGNTIYF
v_call: TRBV25-1; j_call: TRBJ2-7; cdr3_aa: CASSESGDEQYF
v_call: TRBV12-3/TRBV12-4; j_call: TRBJ2-1; cdr3_aa: CASSKQTDPYNEQFF
v_call: TRBV19; j_call: TRBJ1-3; cdr3_aa: CASSMRVGAPRPGNTIYF
v_call: TRBV14; j_call: TRBJ2-2; cdr3_aa: CASSQVSKTGELFF
v_call: TRBV10-3; j_call: TRBJ1-2; cdr3_aa: CAISDIQGNYGYTF
v_call: TRBV29-1; j_call: TRBJ2-2; cdr3_aa: CSVEDRFLGELFF
v_call: TRBV5-1; j_call: TRBJ2-7; cdr3_aa: CASSTQTGMDEQYF
v_call: TRBV13; j_call: TRBJ2-7; cdr3_aa: CASSPGGTSDHYEQYF
v_call: TRBV25-1; j_call: TRBJ2-1; cdr3_aa: CASNSGSSHNEQFF
v_call: TRBV20-1; j_call: TRBJ2-1; cdr3_aa: CSATASLLGEQFF
v_call: TRBV6-5; j_call: TRBJ2-1; cdr3_aa: CASSVLAGGDEQFF
v_call: TRBV6-5; j_call: TRBJ2-7; cdr3_aa: CASSVVAITRYEQYF
v_call: TRBV15; j_call: TRBJ2-7; cdr3_aa: CATSREGGSYEQYF
v_call: TRBV5-1; j_call: TRBJ2-7; cdr3_aa: CASSLAGRTAYEQYF
v_call: TRBV7-8; j_call: TRBJ2-7; cdr3_aa: CASTLTGAGEQYF
v_call: TRBV7-9; j_call: TRBJ2-1; cdr3_aa: CASSNRDRHNEQFF
v_call: TRBV24-1; j_call: TRBJ1-1; cdr3_aa: CAVGGMGPNTEAFF
v_call: TRBV6-5; j_call: TRBJ2-2; cdr3_aa: CASSFAGDTGELFF
v_call: TRBV12-3/TRBV12-4; j_call: TRBJ1-2; cdr3_aa: CASSFYGDYGYTF
v_call: TRBV10-3; j_call: TRBJ1-5; cdr3_aa: CAISESGGGSNQPQHF
v_call: TRBV11-2; j_call: TRBJ1-1; cdr3_aa: CASGANVEAFF
v_call: TRBV7-9; j_call: TRBJ1-1; cdr3_aa: CASTRANTEAFF
v_call: TRBV7-9; j_call: TRBJ2-5; cdr3_aa: CASSLQKETQYF
v_call: TRBV6-5; j_call: TRBJ2-3; cdr3_aa: CASSYLGTSTDTQYF
v_call: TRBV24-1; j_call: TRBJ2-1; cdr3_aa: CATSDSGQSPYNEQFF
v_call: TRBV5-1; j_call: TRBJ2-7; cdr3_aa: CASKGLEAGGREQYF
v_call: TRBV9; j_call: TRBJ2-1; cdr3_aa: CASSVEGGRDNEQFF
v_call: TRBV12-5; j_call: TRBJ2-1; cdr3_aa: CASGLGLSGKKNEQFF
v_call: TRBV7-9; j_call: TRBJ2-1; cdr3_aa: CASSLEGLGDRAYNEQFF